This T cell receptor (beta chain) originates from a study of beta chain features in type 1 diabetes. As for the study in general: Investigators examined 107,917,701 sorted cells across all samples. Notes on the study in general: VDJ junctions sequenced from type 1 diabetes patients showed fewer insertions and more deletions. TCRB CDR3s were moderately but significantly shorter in Type 1 diabetes patients in all four CD4+ subsets.

Trimming left V 2 bases short and J 4 bases short, with 14 bases between. CDR3 length: 15 amino acids. The germline gives CDR1 KGHSH, CDR2 LQKENI. This clone turned up a few times. The antigen is unknown. One heparinised blood draw, averaging about 116 mL, came from each donor. Expressed TCRB transcripts were sequenced because the isolated RNA had all been reverse transcribed beforehand. It was found that naive, central memory and regulatory T cell samples averaged about 3.57 million reads. The protocol was immunoSEQ multiplex PCR, while the TCRdb copy is restricted to in-frame clones and leaves out a portion. The repertoire holds roughly 260,000 clones, 11% seen once, with about 0.018% in the top ten.

The sequence derives from a man aged 25-45 years with type 1 diabetes. Input material: naive CD4+ T cells from blood. The rearrangement joins TRBV18 to TRBJ1-1; D call uncertain. CDR3 loop: CASSPLGEAGTEAFF. The DNA of the CDR3 is TGTGCCAGCTCACCATTGGGCGAAGCGGGCACTGAAGCTTTCTTT.